This TCR beta chain was captured in a study of neoadjuvant nivolumab and ipilimumab in lung cancer. Germline lookup yields CDR1 SGHNT and CDR2 YENEEA. The J segment lost 4 bases and the V segment lost 6 bases, leaving 7 bases of the junction unmatched. The CDR3 consists of 14 residues. Overall study results and limits: Compared with tumor-adjacent uninvolved lung, resected tumors showed greater richness and clonality. From pretherapy to surgery, tumor richness and clonality rose with dual therapy.

Sequenced by immunoSEQ multiplex PCR; TCRdb stores in-frame clones only, minus some. The sample carries approximately 26,000 clones, around 80% recorded once. The sample holds a few counts of this clone. What it binds is unknown. This chain connects TRBV11-3 to TRBJ2-7; 9 bases align to TRBD1. The receptor was derived from an adult with non-small cell lung cancer. The input for sequencing was peripheral blood, taken before neoadjuvant nivolumab, alone or with ipilimumab. This CDR3 reads CASRGQGGGYEQYF. CDR3 in DNA: TGTGCCAGCAGGGGACAGGGCGGGGGTTACGAGCAGTACTTC.